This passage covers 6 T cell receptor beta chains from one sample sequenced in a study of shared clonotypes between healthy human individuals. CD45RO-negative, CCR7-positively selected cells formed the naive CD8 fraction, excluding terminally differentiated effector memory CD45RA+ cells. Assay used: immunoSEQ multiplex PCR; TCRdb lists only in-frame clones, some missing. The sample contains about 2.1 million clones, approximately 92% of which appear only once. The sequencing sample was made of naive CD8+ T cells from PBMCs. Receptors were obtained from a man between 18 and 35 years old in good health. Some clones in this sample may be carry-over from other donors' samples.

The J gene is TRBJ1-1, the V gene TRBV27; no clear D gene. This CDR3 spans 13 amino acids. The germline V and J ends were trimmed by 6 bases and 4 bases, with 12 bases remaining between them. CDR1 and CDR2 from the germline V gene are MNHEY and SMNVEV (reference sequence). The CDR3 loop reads CASRQRPGTEAFF. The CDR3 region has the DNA TGTGCCAGCAGGCAGAGACCGGGCACTGAAGCTTTCTTT.

CDR3 bases: TGCGCCAGCAGCCCTACCAGCCTATACGAGCAGTACTTC. Residues: CASSPTSLYEQYF. The V call is TRBV5-1, the J call TRBJ2-7; D call uncertain. The V end lost 4 bases, the J end lost 4 bases, and 12 bases lay between the germline ends. The length of the CDR3 is 13 residues. CDR1 and CDR2 from the germline V gene are SGHRS and YFSETQ.

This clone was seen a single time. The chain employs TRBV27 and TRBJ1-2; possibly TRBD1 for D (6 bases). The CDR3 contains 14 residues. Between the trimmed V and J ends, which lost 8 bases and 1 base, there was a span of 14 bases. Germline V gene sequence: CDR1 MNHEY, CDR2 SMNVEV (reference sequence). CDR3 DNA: TGTGCCAGCCGAGGGGCAGGGGTTAACTATGGCTACACCTTC. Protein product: CASRGAGVNYGYTF.

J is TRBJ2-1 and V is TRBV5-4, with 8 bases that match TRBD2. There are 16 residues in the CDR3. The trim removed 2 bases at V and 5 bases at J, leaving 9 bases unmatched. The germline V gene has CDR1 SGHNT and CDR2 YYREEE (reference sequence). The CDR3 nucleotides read TGTGCCAGCAGCTTTAAGCGGGAGAGGGGCCACAATGAGCAGTTCTTC. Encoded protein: CASSFKRERGHNEQFF.

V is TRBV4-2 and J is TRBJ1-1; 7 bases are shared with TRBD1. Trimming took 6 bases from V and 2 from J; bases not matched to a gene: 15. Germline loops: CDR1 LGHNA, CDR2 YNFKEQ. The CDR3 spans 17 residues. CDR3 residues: CASSLTLGQERNTEAFF. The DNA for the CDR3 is TGTGCCAGCAGTCTCACCCTAGGACAGGAGAGAAACACTGAAGCTTTCTTT.

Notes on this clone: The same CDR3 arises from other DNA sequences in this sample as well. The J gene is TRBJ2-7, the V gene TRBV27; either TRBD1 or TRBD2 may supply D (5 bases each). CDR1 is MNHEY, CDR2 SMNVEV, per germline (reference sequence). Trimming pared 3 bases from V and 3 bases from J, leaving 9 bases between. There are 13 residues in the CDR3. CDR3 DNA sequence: TGTGCCAGCAGTTTGGGGGTACTCTACGAGCAGTACTTC. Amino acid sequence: CASSLGVLYEQYF.